A single TCR beta chain is shown here with its context. Its antigen is as yet unknown. Template switching, a step in the protocol, added a universal primer site, and cDNA carried unique molecular identifiers. TCRdb independently ran MiXCR on the 5' RACE reads; one entry per CDR3 protein. The sample includes a few hundred thousand distinct CDR3 sequences, approximately 10% of them seen just once. The germline V gene has CDR1 ENHRY and CDR2 SYGVKD. V lost 10 bases and J lost 2; bases outside the gene matches: 12. This CDR3 comprises 15 residues. The data originate from a study of identical twins. Each donor was a healthy Caucasian. Notes on the study in general: Alpha sequences that were out-of-frame and twin-shared showed an excess of low generation probability.

These sequences were also reported in another study, on yellow fever vaccine responses in identical twins.

Sequencing was done on a sample of PBMCs. The chain links TRBV10-3 to TRBJ2-3; 7 positions agree with TRBD2. The sequence was obtained from a young woman in good health. In nucleotides, the CDR3 is TGTGCCACGCGTTTAGCGGGCCTCCTCACAGATACGCAGTATTTT. This gives the protein CATRLAGLLTDTQYF.